A single sample gave rise to the 27 T cell receptor beta chains below, sequenced in a study of cytomegalovirus exposure and HLA in healthy donors (dated by TCRdb to the late 2010s). Libraries came from the immunoSEQ multiplex PCR assay. For the multiplex PCR, a mixture combining 60 forward primers for TCR Vbeta segments and 13 reverse primers for TCR Jbeta segments was used. As stored in TCRdb, this immuneACCESS dataset retains in-frame rearrangements with V and J assigned. A fraction of the clones does not appear; measured against another copy, unresolved V genes explain less than half of the discrepancy, and the remainder lacks a known reason. The sample includes under 200,000 clones, with just under 80% observed a single time. The ten largest clones capture about 1.3% of the sample. The sequenced material came from PBMCs. These receptors were collected from a man between 25 and 39 years old in good health and CMV-seronegative.

This clone was recorded once. The genes are TRBV30 and TRBJ2-1; D is unresolved. Germline lookup yields CDR1 GTSNPN and CDR2 SVGIG (reference sequence). The CDR3 runs to 15 residues. V lost 5 bases to trimming and J lost 1 base, with 15 bases between them. Here the CDR3 DNA reads TGTGCCTGGGCCCTGATGGGCGAGTCCTACAATGAGCAGTTCTTC. It codes for CAWALMGESYNEQFF.

The V call is TRBV6-5, the J call TRBJ2-3; D is undetermined. From germline, CDR1 is MNHEY and CDR2 SVGAGI. Trimming took 5 bases from V and 2 from J, leaving 5 bases between them. This CDR3 comprises 12 residues. The CDR3 DNA is TGTGCCAGCAGTCAATCCACAGATACGCAGTATTTT. Translated, it gives CASSQSTDTQYF.

The chain uses TRBV30 and TRBJ2-7; possible D gene TRBD2, 6 bases. The CDR3 is 15 residues long. Germline values: CDR1 GTSNPN, CDR2 SVGIG (reference sequence). V shed 2 bases and J shed 5 bases, with 19 bases lying between them. CDR3 nucleotides: TGTGCCTGGAGTATGGGGGGACTGGCCGGGGACGAGCAGTACTTC. As protein: CAWSMGGLAGDEQYF. Variable domain in full (rest from reference TRBV30 and TRBJ2-7): SQTIHQWPATLVQPVGSPLSLECTVEGTSNPNLYWYRQAAGRGLQLLFYSVGIGQISSEVPQNLSASRPQDRQFILSSKKLLLSDSGFYLCAWSMGGLAGDEQYFGPGTRLTVT.

The chain employs TRBV19 and TRBJ1-4; maybe TRBD1 (6 bases). V was shortened by 3 bases and J by 5 bases, with 16 bases between the two germline ends. Germline loops: CDR1 LNHDA, CDR2 SQIVND (reference sequence). The CDR3 runs 16 residues. Written as DNA, the CDR3 is TGTGCCAGTAGTATTCAGGGGCCAGGGATGAATGAAAAACTGTTTTTT. Encoded protein: CASSIQGPGMNEKLFF.

This chain uses TRBV2 with TRBJ2-3; TRBD2 matches 11 bases. Germline lookup yields CDR1 SNHLY and CDR2 FYNNEI. With V trimmed by 6 bases and J by 3 bases, 8 bases remained unmatched. CDR3 size: 16 residues. CDR3: CASSLAGGVWTDTQYF. CDR3 bases: TGTGCCAGCAGCCTAGCGGGGGGCGTGTGGACAGATACGCAGTATTTT.

The chain couples TRBV27 to TRBJ2-1, with TRBD2 identical over 12 bases. The CDR3 contains 20 residues. V shed 4 bases and J 1 base; nucleotides not matched to a gene: 14. Germline V CDR1 and CDR2: MNHEY, SMNVEV (reference sequence). Here the CDR3 DNA reads TGTGCCAGCAGTTACGGACTAGCGGGACCCCCCAAAGTTTCCTACAATGAGCAGTTCTTC. It is translated as CASSYGLAGPPKVSYNEQFF.

The chain combines TRBV6-5 with TRBJ2-3; D possibly corresponds to TRBD2 (7 bases). Germline V gene sequence: CDR1 MNHEY, CDR2 SVGAGI. The CDR3 consists of 16 residues. Trimming left V 3 bases short and J 2 bases short, with 15 bases between. CDR3: CASSYSLGGLTDTQYF. CDR3 bases: TGTGCCAGCAGTTATTCCCTCGGGGGGCTCACAGATACGCAGTATTTT.

Turning to this clone: One end of the junction fails to match germline, which may point to a read error. V is TRBV7-7 and J is TRBJ2-2; D perhaps matches TRBD2 (6 bases). Germline V gene sequence: CDR1 SSHAT, CDR2 FNYEAQ (reference sequence). The CDR3 covers 15 residues. CDR3 protein: CASSALAMGTGELFF. The CDR3, as DNA: TGTGCTAGCAGCGCGCTAGCGATGGGCACCGGGGAGCTGTTTTTT.

The chain couples TRBV28 to TRBJ1-4, with D unclear. V lost 6 bases, J lost 7 bases, and 18 bases lay in between. The CDR3 spans 15 residues. Germline CDR1 is MDHEN and CDR2 is SYDVKM. In DNA form, the CDR3 reads TGTGCCAGCAGATGGCCCTCGGGAACGCGTGAAAAACTGTTTTTT. It translates to CASRWPSGTREKLFF. The variable domain in full, with the rest retrieved from reference TRBV28 and TRBJ1-4, is DVKVTQSSRYLVKRTGEKVFLECVQDMDHENMFWYRQDPGLGLRLIYFSYDVKMKEKGDIPEGYSVSREKKERFSLILESASTNQTSMYLCASRWPSGTREKLFFGSGTQLSVL.

The rearrangement joins TRBV9 to TRBJ2-1, with TRBD2 identical over 12 bases. Germline-derived CDR1 and CDR2 are SGDLS and YYNGEE. The CDR3 runs to 15 residues. V lost 4 bases and J lost 3; bases outside the gene matches: 2. This CDR3 reads CASSKLAGGYNEQFF. The CDR3 DNA reads as TGTGCCAGCAGCAAACTAGCGGGAGGCTACAATGAGCAGTTCTTC.

The chain's CDR3 is CASSVGQWNTEAFF. CDR3 bases: TGTGCCAGCAGTGTGGGACAGTGGAACACTGAAGCTTTCTTT. V is TRBV27 and J is TRBJ1-1; 7 bases map to TRBD1. Germline V gene data show CDR1 as MNHEY and CDR2 as SMNVEV (reference sequence). The CDR3 spans 14 residues. V shed 5 bases, J shed 1 base, and the junction held 4 bases outside the gene matches.

The chain uses TRBV30 and TRBJ2-7; D uncertain. The germline gives CDR1 GTSNPN, CDR2 SVGIG (reference sequence). This CDR3 comprises 12 residues. V gave up 0 bases and J gave up 3 bases, with 6 bases separating them. The CDR3 is CAWSVAFYEQYF. The CDR3 region has the DNA TGTGCCTGGAGTGTAGCCTTCTACGAGCAGTACTTC.

The genes are TRBV16 and TRBJ1-1, with a tentative D call TRBD1 (6 bases). CDR3 length equals 14 residues. CDR1 is KGHSY, CDR2 FQNENV, per germline. The V end lost 6 bases, the J end lost 0 bases, and 11 bases lay between the germline ends. This CDR3 is CASSRDRMNTEAFF. The CDR3 DNA sequence: TGTGCCAGCAGTCGTGACAGGATGAACACTGAAGCTTTCTTT.

V and J are TRBV4-2 and TRBJ2-3; 10 bases line up with TRBD2. J gave up 2 bases and V 3 bases, and 8 bases lay outside the gene matches. This CDR3 spans 17 amino acids. CDR1 is LGHNA and CDR2 is YNFKEQ in the germline V gene. DNA of the CDR3: TGTGCCAGCAGCCATTCTAAAGCGGGAGGGCCCACAGATACGCAGTATTTT. Translated: CASSHSKAGGPTDTQYF.

The CDR3 DNA reads as TGTGCCAGTAGTTGGGACAGGGGGATCGATGGGCAGTTCTTC. The encoded protein is CASSWDRGIDGQFF. The gene calls are TRBV19 and TRBJ2-1, with 11 bases identical to TRBD1. The germline V gene has CDR1 LNHDA and CDR2 SQIVND (reference sequence). V was pared by 5 bases and J by 12 bases, with 9 bases of the junction left unmatched. This CDR3 has 14 amino acids.

This clone was found a few times. This chain links TRBV28 with TRBJ1-3, with D possibly being TRBD1 (6 bases). Per germline, CDR1 MDHEN and CDR2 SYDVKM. Trimming cost V 6 bases and J 0 bases, with 12 bases left between them. This CDR3 spans 15 amino acids. The CDR3 loop reads CASRATGSSGNTIYF. The CDR3 DNA sequence: TGTGCCAGCAGGGCTACAGGGAGCTCTGGAAACACCATATATTTT.

This clone turned up a few times. V is TRBV28 and J is TRBJ1-4; D might be TRBD1 (6 bases). The germline gives CDR1 MDHEN, CDR2 SYDVKM. Trimming left V 6 bases short and J 3 bases short, with 14 bases between. The CDR3 spans 15 residues. CDR3 region: CASSQGGGANEKLFF. CDR3 nucleotide sequence: TGTGCCAGCAGCCAAGGGGGGGGTGCTAATGAAAAACTGTTTTTT.

The rearrangement links TRBV7-9 to TRBJ1-1, with TRBD1 matching 7 bases. The V gene's germline CDR1 is SEHNR and CDR2 FQNEAQ (reference sequence). The V and J ends lost 7 bases and 7 bases, in that order; junction bases with no gene match: 6. This CDR3 spans 12 amino acids. As DNA, the CDR3 is TGTGCCAGCACCTCCCCAGGGGGTGAAGCTTTCTTT. Translation: CASTSPGGEAFF.

The rearrangement links TRBV27 to TRBJ1-5; D gene uncertain. V lost 2 bases to trimming and J lost 2 bases, with 7 bases between them. The CDR3 spans 14 residues. Germline V gene lookup returns CDR1 MNHEY and CDR2 SMNVEV (reference sequence). CDR3 in amino acids: CASSLVGRNQPQHF. DNA of the CDR3: TGTGCCAGCAGTTTAGTTGGGCGCAATCAGCCCCAGCATTTT.

The rearrangement uses TRBV6-5 and TRBJ1-1; 8 nucleotides match TRBD1. With V trimmed by 6 bases and J by 8 bases, 8 bases remained unmatched. The CDR3 extends over 13 amino acids. CDR1 is MNHEY and CDR2 is SVGAGI in the germline V gene. CDR3 protein: CASRGTGRGEAFF. The CDR3 DNA is TGTGCCAGCAGAGGGACAGGCCGTGGGGAAGCTTTCTTT.

The rearrangement uses TRBV5-1 and TRBJ2-2; 10 bases fit TRBD2. In germline, CDR1 is SGHRS, CDR2 YFSETQ. J gave up 6 bases and V 1 base, and 6 bases lay outside the gene matches. This CDR3 is built from 16 residues. The CDR3 coding sequence is TGCGCCAGCAGCTTGCCCAGCGGGGGGGCTGCCGGGGAGCTGTTTTTT. Translation gives CASSLPSGGAAGELFF.

CDR3 sequence: CASSTGQDGEKLFF. The CDR3 DNA sequence: TGTGCCAGCAGCACGGGACAGGACGGTGAAAAACTGTTTTTT. V gene TRBV5-6 combines with J gene TRBJ1-4, with 8 bases identical to TRBD1. There are 14 residues in the CDR3. With 4 bases clipped from V and 7 bases from J, the junction kept 6 bases outside the gene matches. Germline loops: CDR1 SGHDT, CDR2 YYEEEE.

The chain joins TRBV9 to TRBJ1-5; D gene unclear. The ends were cut back, 0 bases at V and 0 bases at J, with 4 bases in the middle. The CDR3 runs to 14 residues. From germline, CDR1 is SGDLS and CDR2 YYNGEE. This CDR3 reads CASSVAGSNQPQHF. The CDR3 DNA follows: TGTGCCAGCAGCGTAGCCGGTAGCAATCAGCCCCAGCATTTT.

This clone was recorded only once. V and J are TRBV7-9 and TRBJ1-3; D is uncertain. The CDR3 runs 14 residues. V was shortened by 5 bases and J by 6 bases, with 14 bases between the two germline ends. Germline V gene data show CDR1 as SEHNR and CDR2 as FQNEAQ (reference sequence). The CDR3 loop is CASSLGVGVNTIYF. The DNA for the CDR3 is TGTGCCAGCAGCCTAGGTGTCGGTGTAAACACCATATATTTT. The full variable domain, its missing parts supplied by reference TRBV7-9 and TRBJ1-3, is DTGVSQNPRHKITKRGQNVTFRCDPISEHNRLYWYRQTLGQGPEFLTYFQNEAQLEKSRLLSDRFSAERPKGSFSTLEIQRTEQGDSAMYLCASSLGVGVNTIYFGEGSWLTVV.

The J gene is TRBJ2-5, the V gene TRBV6-5; weak D call: TRBD2 (7 bases). V was shortened by 8 bases and J by 3 bases, with 16 bases between the two germline ends. Germline CDR1 and CDR2: MNHEY and SVGAGI. CDR3 length: 14 amino acids. CDR3: CASSMGGREETQYF. The CDR3 DNA reads as TGTGCCAGCTCCATGGGGGGGCGTGAAGAGACCCAGTACTTC.

This sequence joins TRBV7-2 and TRBJ2-3; D perhaps matches TRBD1 (6 bases). The V gene lost 1 base and the J gene lost 5 bases, with 13 bases spanning the gap. Germline CDR1 reads SGHTA; CDR2 reads FQGNSA. The CDR3 contains 15 residues. In DNA, the CDR3 is TGTGCCAGCAGCTTAGGGTGGACAGTTCAAGATACGCAGTATTTT. It encodes CASSLGWTVQDTQYF.

The table lists this clone with a few counts. The gene calls are TRBV18 and TRBJ1-2, with D maybe TRBD1 (5 bases). The CDR3 extends over 15 amino acids. From germline, CDR1 is KGHSH and CDR2 LQKENI. With 0 bases removed from V and 3 bases from J, the gap between germline ends came to 11 bases. The CDR3 spells CASSPPTGGDYGYTF. In DNA form, the CDR3 reads TGTGCCAGCTCACCACCCACCGGAGGGGACTATGGCTACACCTTC.